The TCR beta chain under discussion was sequenced for a study of beta chain features in type 1 diabetes listed by TCRdb under 2018. For the wider study: Patients and healthy donors did not differ in mean age, gender distribution, total cell number or subset yield. A total of about 99,000,000 sorted cells were examined across all samples, and RNA yield correlated strongly with the number of cells per subset. In the study, recently diagnosed type 1 diabetes patients and matched healthy donors were compared on the TCRB repertoires of their sorted circulating CD4+ T cell subsets. Naive and central memory subsets were obtained from all 30 or so donors, but regulatory and stem cell-like memory subsets were isolated from only 8 patients and 8 healthy donors. What the research found in general, with its limitations: PCR may preferentially amplify shorter templates, but because patient and control samples were amplified and corrected together, any resulting skew would affect both groups equally. Naive, central memory and regulatory TCRB repertoires appeared to be more alike among patients than among healthy donors. At VDJ recombination sites, patients with type 1 diabetes made fewer insertions and deleted more nucleotides, a pattern implying thymic rearrangement abnormalities. Because cDNA rather than genomic DNA was sequenced, highly expressing activated cells could have been over-represented, although no difference in activation and CD3 levels was found between groups. In all four CD4+ subsets, TCRB CDR3 length was moderately but significantly shorter in type 1 diabetes patients. Only small numbers of individuals were included in the HLA sub-analyses, which left unresolved whether HLA type had any influence on TCRB rearrangement.

A single peripheral blood draw of about 116 mL on average was collected from each donor into heparinised tubes. Using a panel that included CD45RO, CCR7, CD25, CD127, CD95 and CD27, naive, central memory, regulatory and stem cell-like memory CD4+ T cells were sorted on a BD FACSAria II. Purity was above 95% for every sorted population. Right away, PBMCs were isolated by Lymphoprep density gradient centrifugation and were stained directly, with no culture step. So that batch effects would be minimized, each experiment stained and sorted samples in pairs, pairing one healthy donor with one patient. For this clone: Which antigen it targets is not known. No qualities accompany the bases; no much larger clone lies one base away.

CDR1 is given as SQVTM and CDR2 as ANQGSEA, both from the germline V gene. From the cysteine up to the phenylalanine, the CDR3 has a length of 18 residues. The read is trimmed to its CDR3 DNA, 54 bases read in frame from base 1. Trimming accounts for 7 bases at V and 0 bases at J, while the number of junction bases matched to no gene is 17. The entire isolated RNA was reverse transcribed using the High Capacity cDNA Reverse Transcription Kit, and thus expressed TCRB transcripts were sequenced. Naive, central memory and regulatory T cell samples underwent deep immunoSEQ sequencing, averaging around 3.7 million total reads per sample. Sorted cells were lysed in RLT buffer and RNA was extracted with DNase-treated RNeasy Micro or Mini kits, depending on cell number. Each cell subset was processed on its own to prevent cross-contamination, while patient and healthy donor samples were processed together. The immunoSEQ multiplex PCR was used to amplify TCRB sequences from cDNA, generating 87-bp fragments that spanned the CDR3 region. The amplicons were sequenced using the Illumina HiSeq platform. From the authors' description of their analysis: Synthetic template baselines were used to correct PCR bias computationally, reads within Hamming distance 2 were collapsed, and singletons that could not be merged were discarded. Reads were aligned against IMGT to assign V, D and J genes, CDR3 length and insertions or deletions at six rearrangement sites. Within each subset, clonotype counts were normalized to sorted cell number, and only after that were true diversity and Gini coefficients computed with the tcR R package. Repertoire sharing was quantified using the overlap coefficient calculated on TCRB nucleotide sequences. Out-of-frame TCRB sequences from naive cells were analyzed as a proxy for the pre-selection repertoire. As stored in TCRdb, this immuneACCESS dataset retains in-frame rearrangements with V and J assigned. A fraction of the clones does not appear; measured against another copy, unresolved V genes explain less than half of the discrepancy, and the remainder lacks a known reason. That table furnishes V, J and clone size, whereas the DNA furnished D and trimming. Counted in this sample were about 370,000 clones; over 13% of them appeared once. Approximately 0.019% of the sample belongs to the ten largest clones.

Recombination joined TRBV29-1 with TRBJ2-2; 7 bases in the junction line up with TRBD1. The material sequenced was naive CD4+ T cells from blood. The cell subset or site label corresponds to: true naive CD4+ T cells. This TCR was recovered from a young woman in good health. This receptor carries the CDR3 CSAILAISGGANTGELFF. The bases read TGCAGCGCGATCCTGGCGATTTCAGGGGGTGCGAACACCGGGGAGCTGTTTTTT.